The clone carrying this TCR beta chain was counted between two and nine times. Its specificity is not known. The data derive from a study of T-cell memory formation after mild COVID-19. General study points: A second wave expanding day 15 to 37 was CD4+-biased; contracting clones were balanced. Researchers could not confirm that second-wave clones peaking on day 37 targeted SARS-CoV-2. Mainly in CM and EM were contracting CD4+ clones; CD8+ were in EMRA.

Looked up from germline, CDR1 is KGHDR and CDR2 is SFDVKD. The CDR3 sequence is 14 residues long. Trimming stripped 3 bases from V and 6 bases from J, with 12 bases between. After 5'RACE with constant-segment primers, TCR alpha and TCR beta cDNA libraries carrying sample barcodes and UMIs were obtained. Via MiXCR, TCRdb re-called the 5' RACE reads, giving one row per CDR3 protein. The table records about 440,000 distinct CDR3 sequences, around 18% of them present only once. The V gene is TRBV24-1, the J gene TRBJ2-3; D is unclear. The receptor's source is an adult woman who had mild COVID-19 (a few samples of this study predate the infection). Cell type and time point are not known. Sequencing was performed on PBMCs or a T cell subset sorted from them (not recorded which). CDR3 region: CATSDRAPADTQYF. CDR3 nucleotides: TGTGCCACCAGTGATCGGGCCCCCGCCGATACGCAGTATTTT.